This T cell receptor (beta chain) was documented in a study of CD4+ T cells in melanoma. CDR1 SQVTM and CDR2 ANQGSEA come from the germline V gene. This CDR3 has 12 residues. Trimming cost V 1 base and J 3 bases, with 7 bases left between them. The study, taken as a whole, reports: CD8+ T cell, macrophage and B cell function reportedly correlated with neoantigen-specific CD4+ T cells. Reportedly, melanoma neoantigen-specific CD4+ T cells showed varied differentiation states.

This clone was counted once. Its antigen remains unidentified. Profiled with immunoSEQ multiplex PCR; TCRdb holds only in-frame clones, not every one. The sample yields approximately 110,000 clones, about 90% seen once. Sequencing used peripheral blood. This TCR was sampled from a human donor with melanoma. The V and J genes are TRBV29-1 and TRBJ2-7; the D gene is possibly TRBD1 (5 bases). The CDR3 reads CSVEGGGYEQYF. CDR3 coding DNA: TGCAGCGTTGAAGGGGGCGGCTACGAGCAGTACTTC.